In its sample, the clone carrying this T cell receptor beta chain was seen a few times. Its antigen is unknown. This entry is derived from a study of T-cell reconstitution after alpha-beta-depleted transplantation in children. Findings and limits, study-wide: Several hundred expanded graft clones reportedly gave rise to the alpha-beta T cells present about two months after transplant. One year after transplant, T-cell counts and diversity came mostly from newly produced T cells. After transplant, high TCRbeta diversity at day 60 in some patients arose from surviving recipient T cells and thymic progenitors.

This CDR3 spans 14 amino acids. V lost 6 bases, J lost 4 bases, and 15 bases lay in between. CDR1 and CDR2 (germline): DFQATT, SNEGSKA (reference sequence). TCRbeta library construction was performed incorporating unique molecular identifiers. In TCRdb, the PCR reads were re-called with MiXCR into one record per CDR3 protein. The sample includes about 1,000,000 distinct CDR3 sequences, roughly 29% of them seen just once. The chain carries TRBV20-1 and TRBJ2-2; D is possibly TRBD1 or TRBD2 (5 bases each). The receptor was derived from a boy under three years old who had a stem cell transplant for SCID, so the T cells may come from the graft donor. Sequencing was performed on PBMCs, mostly from graft donor cells, taken 360 days after TCRalphabeta/CD19-depleted stem cell transplant. The CDR3 loop is CSAVPGTGTGELFF. The CDR3 DNA reads TGCAGTGCCGTCCCCGGGACGGGCACCGGGGAGCTGTTTTTT.